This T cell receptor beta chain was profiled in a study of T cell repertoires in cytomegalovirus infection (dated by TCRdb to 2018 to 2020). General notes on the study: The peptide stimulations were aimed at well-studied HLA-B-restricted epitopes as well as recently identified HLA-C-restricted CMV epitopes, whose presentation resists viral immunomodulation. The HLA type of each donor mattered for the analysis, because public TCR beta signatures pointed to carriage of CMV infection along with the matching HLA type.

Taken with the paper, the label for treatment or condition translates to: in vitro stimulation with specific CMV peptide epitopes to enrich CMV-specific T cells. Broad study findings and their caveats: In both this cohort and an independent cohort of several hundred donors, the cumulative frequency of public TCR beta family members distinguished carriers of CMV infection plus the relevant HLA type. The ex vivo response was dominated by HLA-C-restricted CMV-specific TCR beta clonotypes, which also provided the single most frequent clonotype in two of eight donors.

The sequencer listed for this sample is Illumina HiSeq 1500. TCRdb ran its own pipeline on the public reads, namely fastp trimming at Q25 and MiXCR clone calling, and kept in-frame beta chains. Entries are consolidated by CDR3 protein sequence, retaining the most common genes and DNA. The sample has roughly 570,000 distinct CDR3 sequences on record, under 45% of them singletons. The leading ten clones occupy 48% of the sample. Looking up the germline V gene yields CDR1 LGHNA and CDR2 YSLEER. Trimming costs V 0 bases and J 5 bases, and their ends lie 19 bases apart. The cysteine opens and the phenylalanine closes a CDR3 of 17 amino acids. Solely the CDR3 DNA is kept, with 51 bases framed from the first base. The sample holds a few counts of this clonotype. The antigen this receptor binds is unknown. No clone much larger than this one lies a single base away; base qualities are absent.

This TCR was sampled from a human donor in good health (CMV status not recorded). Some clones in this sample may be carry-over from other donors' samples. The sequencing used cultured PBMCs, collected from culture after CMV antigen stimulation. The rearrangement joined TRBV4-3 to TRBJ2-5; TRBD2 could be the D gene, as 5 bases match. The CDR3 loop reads CASSQDPGSPPGETQYF. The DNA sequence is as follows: TGCGCCAGCAGCCAAGATCCCGGCAGTCCCCCGGGGGAGACCCAGTACTTC.